The sequence of this T cell receptor (beta chain) was determined in a study of blood T cell repertoires in COVID-19. At the level of the study: From the United States, Italy and Spain came samples of acute and convalescent COVID-19. PBMCs, B-cell-depleted T cells, or T cells were the source of the cDNA or gDNA that made up the material.

Deletions cut 4 bases from V and 10 bases from J, with 20 bases between. The CDR3 is 15 residues long. Germline V gene data show CDR1 as LGHNA and CDR2 as YNFKEQ. Source study methods: Counts of nucleated cells, estimated from reference gene primer amplification, were obtained. Libraries were prepared by immunoSEQ multiplex PCR; TCRdb keeps only in-frame clonotypes and omits some of them. That table furnishes V, J and clone size, whereas the DNA furnished D and trimming. This sample has under 250,000 clones, with approximately 80% found just once. The rearrangement links TRBV4-2 to TRBJ1-5, with a weak D call TRBD1 (6 bases). Material for sequencing was peripheral blood. The TCR sequence derives from a man of 80 years or more with acute or convalescent COVID-19. CDR3 sequence reads: CASSLSSGQHLPQHF. The CDR3 nucleotides read TGTGCCAGCAGCCTTTCCTCGGGACAACATCTTCCCCAGCATTTT.